Shown below are 5 T cell receptor beta chains from a single sample sequenced in a study of OX40 agonist ivuxolimab in advanced cancers. Repertoires were generated with immunoSEQ multiplex PCR, while TCRdb's copy carries only in-frame clones and drops some. Here the sample spans about 70,000 clones, about nine tenths being singletons. The material was CD4+ or CD8+ T cells sorted from blood, obtained in a trial of the OX40 agonist ivuxolimab. The source is an adult with an advanced solid tumor such as melanoma, head and neck, liver or kidney cancer.

This chain connects TRBV19 to TRBJ2-3; 11 nucleotides line up with TRBD2. Looked up from germline, CDR1 is LNHDA and CDR2 is SQIVND (reference sequence). CDR3 length equals 15 residues. The ends lost 7 bases at V and 2 bases at J; junction bases unmatched: 5. CDR3 region: CASKLAGEHTDTQYF. CDR3 bases: TGTGCCAGTAAACTAGCGGGGGAACACACAGATACGCAGTATTTT.

The chain recombines TRBV5-5 with TRBJ2-6; D gene uncertain. Germline-derived CDR1 and CDR2 are SGHKS and YYEKEE (reference sequence). V was shortened by 0 bases and J by 2 bases, with 9 bases between the two germline ends. The CDR3 has 16 residues. CDR3 region: CASSLDIGAGANVLTF. The CDR3, as DNA: TGTGCCAGCAGCTTGGACATCGGCGCTGGGGCCAACGTCCTGACTTTC.

This chain connects TRBV11-2 to TRBJ2-7; 12 bases agree with TRBD2. Germline trimming cut 4 bases from V and 4 bases from J; bases unmatched to any gene: 2. Per the germline V gene, CDR1 is SGHAT and CDR2 is FQNNGV. There are 14 residues in the CDR3. CDR3 coding DNA: TGTGCCAGCAGCTCGACTAGCGGGGGTTACGAGCAGTACTTC. This encodes CASSSTSGGYEQYF.

This clone is a singleton in its sample. The chain carries TRBV5-1 and TRBJ1-2; D is undetermined. CDR3 size: 14 residues. CDR1 is SGHRS and CDR2 is YFSETQ in the germline V gene. The V end lost 3 bases, the J end lost 5 bases, and 14 bases lay between the germline ends. CDR3 amino acids: CASSSSSQRYGYTF. In DNA, the CDR3 is TGCGCCAGCAGCTCTTCCTCACAGAGATATGGCTACACCTTC.

This sequence joins TRBV11-2 and TRBJ2-2; D not certain. The germline V and J ends were trimmed by 7 bases and 0 bases, with 9 bases remaining between them. CDR3 size: 14 residues. Germline V gives CDR1 SGHAT, CDR2 FQNNGV. This chain's CDR3 is CASTQNPNTGELFF. The CDR3 bases are TGTGCCAGCACTCAAAACCCGAACACCGGGGAGCTGTTTTTT.